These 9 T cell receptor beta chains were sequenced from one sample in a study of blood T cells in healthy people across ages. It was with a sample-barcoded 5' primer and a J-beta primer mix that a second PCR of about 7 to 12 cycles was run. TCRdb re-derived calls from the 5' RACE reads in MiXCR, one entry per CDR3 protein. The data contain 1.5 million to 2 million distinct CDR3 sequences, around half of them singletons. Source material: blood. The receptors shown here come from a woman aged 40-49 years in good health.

The CDR3 here is CASRRGSSPLHF. The DNA of the CDR3 is TGTGCCAGCAGGAGGGGTTCTTCACCCCTCCACTTT. The gene calls are TRBV7-2 and TRBJ1-6; a possible D gene is TRBD1 (5 bases). The germline CDR1 and CDR2 sequences are SGHTA and FQGNSA. The V end lost 6 bases, the J end lost 9 bases, and 9 bases lay between the germline ends. The CDR3 runs to 12 residues.

CDR3 sequence: CASRRDTVPEQFF. The CDR3 region has the DNA TGTGCCAGCAGACGGGACACTGTACCTGAGCAGTTCTTC. The chain combines TRBV28 with TRBJ2-1, with D maybe TRBD1 (6 bases). Germline assignment: CDR1 MDHEN and CDR2 SYDVKM. This CDR3 has 13 amino acids. Trimming took off 6 bases at V and 9 bases at J, with 15 bases between the two ends.

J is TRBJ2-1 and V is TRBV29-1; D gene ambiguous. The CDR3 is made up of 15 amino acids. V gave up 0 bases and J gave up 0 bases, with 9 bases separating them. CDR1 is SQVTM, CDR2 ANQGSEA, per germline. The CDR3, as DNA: TGCAGCGTTGAAGATGCAGTGAGCTCCTACAATGAGCAGTTCTTC. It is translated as CSVEDAVSSYNEQFF.

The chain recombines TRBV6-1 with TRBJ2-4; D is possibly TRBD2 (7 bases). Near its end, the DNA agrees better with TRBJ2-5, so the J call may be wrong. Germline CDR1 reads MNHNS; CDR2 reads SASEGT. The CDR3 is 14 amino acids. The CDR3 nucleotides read TGTGCCAGCAGCCCCACAGGGAGGGCAGAGACCCAGTACTTC. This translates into CASSPTGRAETQYF.

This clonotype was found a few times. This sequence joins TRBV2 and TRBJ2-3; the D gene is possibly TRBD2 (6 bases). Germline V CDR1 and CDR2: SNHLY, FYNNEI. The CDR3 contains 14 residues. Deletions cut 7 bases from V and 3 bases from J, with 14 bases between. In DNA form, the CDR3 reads TGTGCCAGCATGCTACTAGCTTCTACAGATACGCAGTATTTT. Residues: CASMLLASTDTQYF.

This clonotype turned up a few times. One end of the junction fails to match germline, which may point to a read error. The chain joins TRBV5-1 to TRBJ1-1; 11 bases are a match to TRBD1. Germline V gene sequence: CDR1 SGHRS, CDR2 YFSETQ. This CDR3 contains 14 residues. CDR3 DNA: TGTGCCAGCAGTTTCGGGACAGGGGGGACTGAAGCTTTCTTT. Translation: CASSFGTGGTEAFF.

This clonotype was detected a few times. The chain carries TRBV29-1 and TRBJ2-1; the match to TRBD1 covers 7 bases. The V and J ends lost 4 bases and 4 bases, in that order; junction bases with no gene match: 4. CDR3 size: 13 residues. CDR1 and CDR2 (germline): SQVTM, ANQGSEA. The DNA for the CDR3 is TGCAGCGTTGGAAGGGACAGTTACAATGAGCAGTTCTTC. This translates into CSVGRDSYNEQFF.

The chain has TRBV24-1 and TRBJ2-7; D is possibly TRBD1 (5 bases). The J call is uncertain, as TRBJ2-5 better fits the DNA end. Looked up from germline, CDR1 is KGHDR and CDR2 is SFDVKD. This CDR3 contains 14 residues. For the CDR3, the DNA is TGTGCCACCAGTGACGCACAGGTTCCGGAGACCCAGTACTTC. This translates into CATSDAQVPETQYF.

CDR3 nucleotides: TGTGCCAGCAGCCAAGATCAGGCGGGGTACAATGAGCAGTTCTTC. Amino acids: CASSQDQAGYNEQFF. This chain uses TRBV4-2 with TRBJ2-1, with D tentatively TRBD2 (6 bases). The CDR3 sequence is 15 residues long. Germline V gene lookup returns CDR1 LGHNA and CDR2 YNFKEQ. V lost 0 bases and J lost 4, with 10 bases in between.